The clone carrying this TCR beta chain was counted many times. The data belong to a study of CD8+ T cells in alopecia areata. Extraction and reverse transcription of RNA yielded cDNA as the sequencing template. Here immunoSEQ multiplex PCR was the method, and the copy in TCRdb shows in-frame clones only, minus some. The table records roughly 99,000 clones, roughly 84% of them present only once. Treatment defined: oral pan-JAK inhibitor, 5-10 mg twice daily. Germline trimming cut 7 bases from V and 6 bases from J; bases unmatched to any gene: 10. The CDR3 runs to 15 residues. Germline loops: CDR1 LNHDA, CDR2 SQIVND (reference sequence).

The clonotype originates from a human donor with alopecia areata. The chain couples TRBV19 to TRBJ1-5; 9 bases fit TRBD1. Sequences were derived from CD8+ T cells sorted from blood, sampled at week 24, from a patient treated with tofacitinib. The CDR3 here is CASTQQGASVQPQHF. Written as DNA, the CDR3 is TGTGCCAGTACCCAACAGGGGGCTTCGGTTCAGCCCCAGCATTTT.